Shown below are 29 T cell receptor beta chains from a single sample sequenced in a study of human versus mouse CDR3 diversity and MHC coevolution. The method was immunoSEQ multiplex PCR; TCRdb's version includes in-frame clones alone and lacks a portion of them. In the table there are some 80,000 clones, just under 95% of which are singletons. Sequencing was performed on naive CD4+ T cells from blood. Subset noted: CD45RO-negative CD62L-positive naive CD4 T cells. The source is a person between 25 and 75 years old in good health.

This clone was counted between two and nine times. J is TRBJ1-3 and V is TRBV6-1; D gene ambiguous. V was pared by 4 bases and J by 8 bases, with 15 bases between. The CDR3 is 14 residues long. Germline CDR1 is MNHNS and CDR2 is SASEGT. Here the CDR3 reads CASSAATVSYTIYF. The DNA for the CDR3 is TGTGCCAGCAGTGCAGCCACAGTCAGCTACACCATATATTTT.

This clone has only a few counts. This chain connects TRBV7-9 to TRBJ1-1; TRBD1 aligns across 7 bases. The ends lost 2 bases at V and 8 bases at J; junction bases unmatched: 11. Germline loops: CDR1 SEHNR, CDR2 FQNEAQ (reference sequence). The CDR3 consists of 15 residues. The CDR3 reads CASSLSGTEDSEAFF. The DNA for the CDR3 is TGTGCCAGCAGCTTATCCGGGACAGAAGACAGCGAAGCTTTCTTT.

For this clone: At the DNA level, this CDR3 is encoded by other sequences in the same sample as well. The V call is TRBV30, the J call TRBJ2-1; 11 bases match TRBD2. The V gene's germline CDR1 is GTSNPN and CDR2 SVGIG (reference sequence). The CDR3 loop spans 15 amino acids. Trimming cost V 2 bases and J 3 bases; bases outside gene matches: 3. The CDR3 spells CAWSRTSGGYNEQFF. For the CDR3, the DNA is TGTGCCTGGAGTCGAACTAGCGGGGGCTACAATGAGCAGTTCTTC.

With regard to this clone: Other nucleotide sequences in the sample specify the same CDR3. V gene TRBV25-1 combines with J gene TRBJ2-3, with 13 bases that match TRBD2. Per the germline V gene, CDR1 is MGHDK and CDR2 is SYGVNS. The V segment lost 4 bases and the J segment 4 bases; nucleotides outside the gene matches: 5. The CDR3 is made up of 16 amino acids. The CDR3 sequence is CASSATSGRAPDTQYF. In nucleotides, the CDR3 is TGTGCCAGCAGTGCAACTAGCGGGAGGGCCCCAGATACGCAGTATTTT.

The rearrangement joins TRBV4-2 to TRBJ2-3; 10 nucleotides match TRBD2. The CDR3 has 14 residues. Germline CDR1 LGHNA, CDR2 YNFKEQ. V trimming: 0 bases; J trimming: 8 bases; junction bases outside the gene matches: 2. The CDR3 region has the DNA TGTGCCAGCAGCCAAGAACTAGCGGGAAGTACGCAGTATTTT. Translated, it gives CASSQELAGSTQYF.

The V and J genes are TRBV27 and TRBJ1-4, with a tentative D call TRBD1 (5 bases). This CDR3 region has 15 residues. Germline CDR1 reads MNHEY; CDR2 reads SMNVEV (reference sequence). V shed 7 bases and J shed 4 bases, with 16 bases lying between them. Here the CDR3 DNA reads TGTGCCAGCACTACGTGGGGCTCAGTTAATGAAAAACTGTTTTTT. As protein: CASTTWGSVNEKLFF.

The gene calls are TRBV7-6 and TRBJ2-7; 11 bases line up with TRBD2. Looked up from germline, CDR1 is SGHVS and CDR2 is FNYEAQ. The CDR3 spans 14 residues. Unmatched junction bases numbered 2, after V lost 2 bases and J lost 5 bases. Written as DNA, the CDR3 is TGTGCCAGCAGCTTACTAGCGGGAGGCGACGAGCAGTACTTC. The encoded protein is CASSLLAGGDEQYF.

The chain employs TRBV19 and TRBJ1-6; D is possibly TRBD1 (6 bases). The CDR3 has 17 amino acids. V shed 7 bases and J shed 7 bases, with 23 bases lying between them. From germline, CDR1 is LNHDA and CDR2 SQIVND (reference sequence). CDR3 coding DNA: TGTGCCAGTAAACAGACCGGGACACAGGGAGGGAATTCACCCCTCCACTTT. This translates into CASKQTGTQGGNSPLHF.

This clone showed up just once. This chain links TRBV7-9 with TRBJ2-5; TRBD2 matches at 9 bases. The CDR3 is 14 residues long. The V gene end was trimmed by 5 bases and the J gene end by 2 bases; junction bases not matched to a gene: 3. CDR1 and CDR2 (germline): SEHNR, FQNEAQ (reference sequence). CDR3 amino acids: CASSNSGGQETQYF. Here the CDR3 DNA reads TGTGCCAGCAGCAATAGCGGGGGTCAAGAGACCCAGTACTTC.

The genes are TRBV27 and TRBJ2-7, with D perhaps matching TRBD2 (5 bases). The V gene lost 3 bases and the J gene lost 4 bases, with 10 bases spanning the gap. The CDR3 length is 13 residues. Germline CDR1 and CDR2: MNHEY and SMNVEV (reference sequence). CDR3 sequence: CASSFYAGYEQYF. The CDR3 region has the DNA TGTGCCAGCAGTTTTTATGCGGGTTACGAGCAGTACTTC.

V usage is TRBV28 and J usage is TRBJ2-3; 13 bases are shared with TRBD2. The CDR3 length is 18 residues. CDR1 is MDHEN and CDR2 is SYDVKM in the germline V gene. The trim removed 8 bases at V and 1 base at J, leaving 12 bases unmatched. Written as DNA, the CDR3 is TGTGCCAGCCGACAGTTTCGCGGGACTAGCGGGGGCACAGATACGCAGTATTTT. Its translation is CASRQFRGTSGGTDTQYF.

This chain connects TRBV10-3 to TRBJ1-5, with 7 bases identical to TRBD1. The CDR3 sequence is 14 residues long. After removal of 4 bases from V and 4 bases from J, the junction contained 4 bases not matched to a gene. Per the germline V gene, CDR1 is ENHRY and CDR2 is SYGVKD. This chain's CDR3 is CAISATGTNQPQHF. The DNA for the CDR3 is TGTGCCATCAGTGCGACAGGGACTAATCAGCCCCAGCATTTT.

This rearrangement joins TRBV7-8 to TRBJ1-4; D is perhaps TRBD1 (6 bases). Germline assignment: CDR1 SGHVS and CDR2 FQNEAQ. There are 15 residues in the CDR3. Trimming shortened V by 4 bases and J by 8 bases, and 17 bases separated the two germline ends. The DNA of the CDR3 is TGTGCCAGCAGCTCAAGGGGGGGTAGTCTGGAAAAACTGTTTTTT. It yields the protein CASSSRGGSLEKLFF.

CDR3 DNA: TGTGCCAGTAGTACCACAGGGGGGGGTAATTCACCCCTCCACTTT. Its protein product is CASSTTGGGNSPLHF. The chain employs TRBV19 and TRBJ1-6, with TRBD1 identical over 8 bases. The J segment lost 6 bases and the V segment lost 4 bases, leaving 5 bases of the junction unmatched. CDR3 length equals 15 residues. Looked up from germline, CDR1 is LNHDA and CDR2 is SQIVND (reference sequence).

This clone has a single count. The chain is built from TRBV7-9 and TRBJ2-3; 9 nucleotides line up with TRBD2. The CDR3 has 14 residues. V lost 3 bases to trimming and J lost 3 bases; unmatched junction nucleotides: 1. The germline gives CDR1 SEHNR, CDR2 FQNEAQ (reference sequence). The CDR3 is CASSFTSGTDTQYF. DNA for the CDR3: TGTGCCAGCAGCTTCACTAGCGGGACAGATACGCAGTATTTT.

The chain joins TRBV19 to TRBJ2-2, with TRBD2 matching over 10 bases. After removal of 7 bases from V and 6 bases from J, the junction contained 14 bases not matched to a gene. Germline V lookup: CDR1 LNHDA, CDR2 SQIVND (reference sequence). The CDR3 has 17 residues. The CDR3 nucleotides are TGTGCCAGTAACCCCTTTAGCGGGAGGTCTACAGCCGGGGAGCTGTTTTTT. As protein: CASNPFSGRSTAGELFF.

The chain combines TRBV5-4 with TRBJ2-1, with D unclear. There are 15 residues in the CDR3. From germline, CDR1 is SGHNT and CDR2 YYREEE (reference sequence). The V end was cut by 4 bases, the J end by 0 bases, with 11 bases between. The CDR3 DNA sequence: TGTGCCAGCAGCGCTGAACAGAGCTCCTACAATGAGCAGTTCTTC. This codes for CASSAEQSSYNEQFF.

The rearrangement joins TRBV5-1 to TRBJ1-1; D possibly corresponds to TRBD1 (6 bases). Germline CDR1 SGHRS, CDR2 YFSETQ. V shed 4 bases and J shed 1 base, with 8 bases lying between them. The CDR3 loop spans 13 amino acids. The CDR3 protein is CASSVGQNTEAFF. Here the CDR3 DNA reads TGCGCCAGCAGCGTGGGACAGAACACTGAAGCTTTCTTT.

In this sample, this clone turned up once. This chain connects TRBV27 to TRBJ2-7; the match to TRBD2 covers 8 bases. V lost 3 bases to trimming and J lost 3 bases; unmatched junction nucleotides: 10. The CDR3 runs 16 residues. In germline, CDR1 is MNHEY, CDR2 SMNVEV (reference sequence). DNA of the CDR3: TGTGCCAGCAGTTTTGGGGGTAGCGGGATCGGCTACGAGCAGTACTTC. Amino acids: CASSFGGSGIGYEQYF.

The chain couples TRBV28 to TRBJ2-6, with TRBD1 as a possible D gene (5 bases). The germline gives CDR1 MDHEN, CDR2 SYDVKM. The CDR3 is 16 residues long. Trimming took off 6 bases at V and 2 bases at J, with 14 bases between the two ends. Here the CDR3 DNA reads TGTGCCAGCAGCCCGGCGATAGGGGCTGGGGCCAACGTCCTGACTTTC. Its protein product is CASSPAIGAGANVLTF.

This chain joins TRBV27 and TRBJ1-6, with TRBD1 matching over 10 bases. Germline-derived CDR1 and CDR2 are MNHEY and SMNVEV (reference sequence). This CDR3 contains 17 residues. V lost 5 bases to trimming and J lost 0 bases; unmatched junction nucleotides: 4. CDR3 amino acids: CASSTGQGGSYNSPLHF. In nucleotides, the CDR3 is TGTGCCAGCAGTACAGGACAGGGGGGCTCCTATAATTCACCCCTCCACTTT.

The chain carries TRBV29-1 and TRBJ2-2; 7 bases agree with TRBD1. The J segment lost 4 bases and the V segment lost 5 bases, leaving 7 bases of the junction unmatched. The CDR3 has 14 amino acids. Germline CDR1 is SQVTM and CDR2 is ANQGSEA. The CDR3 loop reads CSVHRDSLTGELFF. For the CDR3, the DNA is TGCAGCGTTCACCGGGACAGCCTCACCGGGGAGCTGTTTTTT.

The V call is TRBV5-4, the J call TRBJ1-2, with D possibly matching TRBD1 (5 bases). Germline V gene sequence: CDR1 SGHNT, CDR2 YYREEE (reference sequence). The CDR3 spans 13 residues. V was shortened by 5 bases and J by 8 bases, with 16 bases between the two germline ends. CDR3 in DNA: TGTGCCAGCAGTGTGGGCAGGGAGGGAGGCTACACCTTC. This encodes CASSVGREGGYTF.

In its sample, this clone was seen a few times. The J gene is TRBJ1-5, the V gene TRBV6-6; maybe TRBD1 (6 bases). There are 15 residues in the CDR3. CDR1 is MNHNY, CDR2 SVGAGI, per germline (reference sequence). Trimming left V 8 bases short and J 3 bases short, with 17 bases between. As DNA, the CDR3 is TGTGCCAGCGGAGATCAGGGGTGGGTCAATCAGCCCCAGCATTTT. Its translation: CASGDQGWVNQPQHF.

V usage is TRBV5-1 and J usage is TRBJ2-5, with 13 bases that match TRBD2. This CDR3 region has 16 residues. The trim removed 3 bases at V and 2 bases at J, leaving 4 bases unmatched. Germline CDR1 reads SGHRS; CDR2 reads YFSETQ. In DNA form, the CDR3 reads TGCGCCAGCAGCTCACAGGGACTAGCGGGACAAGAGACCCAGTACTTC. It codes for CASSSQGLAGQETQYF.

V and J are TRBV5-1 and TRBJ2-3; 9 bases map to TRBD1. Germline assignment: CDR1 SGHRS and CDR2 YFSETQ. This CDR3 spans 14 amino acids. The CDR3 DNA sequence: TGCGCAACGGGACAGGGCACTGGCACAGATACGCAGTATTTT. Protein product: CATGQGTGTDTQYF.

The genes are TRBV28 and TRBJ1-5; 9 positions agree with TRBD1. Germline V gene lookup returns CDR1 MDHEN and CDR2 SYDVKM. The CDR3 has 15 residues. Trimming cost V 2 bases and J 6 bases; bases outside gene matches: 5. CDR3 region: CASSLRTGVGQPQHF. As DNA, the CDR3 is TGTGCCAGCAGTTTAAGGACAGGGGTGGGTCAGCCCCAGCATTTT.

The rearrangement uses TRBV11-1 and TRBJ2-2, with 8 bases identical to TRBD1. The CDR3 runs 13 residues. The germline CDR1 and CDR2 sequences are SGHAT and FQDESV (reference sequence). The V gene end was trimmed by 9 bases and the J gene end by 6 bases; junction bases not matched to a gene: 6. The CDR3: CASGQGISGELFF. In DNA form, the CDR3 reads TGTGCCAGTGGACAGGGAATTTCCGGGGAGCTGTTTTTT.

As DNA, the CDR3 is TGTGCCAGCAGTTTCGGGGTCGGCGGCCGGTACGAGCAGTACTTC. It specifies CASSFGVGGRYEQYF. The rearrangement joins TRBV28 to TRBJ2-7; D is possibly TRBD2 (5 bases). Trimming cost V 3 bases and J 4 bases, with 16 bases left between them. Germline CDR1 reads MDHEN; CDR2 reads SYDVKM. The CDR3 runs to 15 residues.